Below are 30 T cell receptor beta chains sequenced from a single sample in a study of blood T cell repertoires in COVID-19 (dated by TCRdb to between 2020 and 2021). Receptor libraries were prepared by the immunoSEQ multiplex PCR assay. Held by TCRdb, this immuneACCESS table contains in-frame sequences only and omits some clones. Under half of the omission traces to an unresolved V gene where checked; the cause of the rest is unknown. The sample has about 200,000 clones on record, about 88% of them singletons. Jointly, the top ten make up over 15% of the sample. Input material: peripheral blood. The receptors were sampled from a man in his fifties or sixties with COVID-19, enrolled during active disease.

This chain joins TRBV5-1 and TRBJ2-2; 12 positions match TRBD1. V dropped 4 bases and J dropped 4; count of bases not matched to a gene: 11. This CDR3 has 18 residues. Per germline, CDR1 SGHRS and CDR2 YFSETQ. CDR3 DNA sequence: TGCGCCAGCAGCCACCGGGACAGGGGGCATCTGGGCACCGGGGAGCTGTTTTTT. It encodes CASSHRDRGHLGTGELFF.

This chain uses TRBV5-8 with TRBJ2-3; the D is unclear. V lost 4 bases and J lost 4, with 7 bases in between. This CDR3 is built from 12 residues. Germline CDR1 is SGHTS and CDR2 is YDEGEE. CDR3 bases: TGTGCCAGCAGCCCGCTAGCAGATACGCAGTATTTT. It is translated as CASSPLADTQYF.

Turning to this clone: Other DNA sequences in the same sample also yield this CDR3. This chain connects TRBV19 to TRBJ2-7; 7 bases are a match to TRBD1. The CDR3 consists of 13 residues. CDR1 and CDR2 from the germline V gene are LNHDA and SQIVND (reference sequence). V lost 5 bases and J lost 2; bases outside the gene matches: 3. The CDR3: CASSLGQTYEQYF. The CDR3 DNA reads TGTGCCAGTAGTCTGGGACAGACCTACGAGCAGTACTTC.

V gene TRBV7-2 combines with J gene TRBJ1-3; D possibly corresponds to TRBD1 (5 bases). The CDR3 covers 15 residues. V was cut by 1 base and J by 3 bases, with 10 bases left in between. CDR1 SGHTA and CDR2 FQGNSA come from the germline V gene. CDR3 bases: TGTGCCAGCAGCTTAGAGGGGTACGATGGAAACACCATATATTTT. Residues: CASSLEGYDGNTIYF.

V gene TRBV24-1 combines with J gene TRBJ2-6, with TRBD1 identical over 9 bases. This CDR3 spans 18 amino acids. Per germline, CDR1 KGHDR and CDR2 SFDVKD. Trimming removed 9 bases from V and 1 base from J; junction bases left unmatched: 12. The DNA for the CDR3 is TGTGCCACCGCCGCTGGCGGGACAGGGATGTCTGGGGCCAACGTCCTGACTTTC. The encoded protein is CATAAGGTGMSGANVLTF.

The V call is TRBV6-2 or TRBV6-3, the J call TRBJ1-6; the D is unclear. The CDR3 is 15 amino acids. Germline CDR1 MNHEY, CDR2 SVGEGT. V gave up 4 bases and J gave up 0 bases, with 7 bases separating them. The CDR3 sequence is CASSFPSSYNSPLHF. In nucleotides, the CDR3 is TGTGCCAGCAGTTTCCCGAGCTCCTATAATTCACCCCTCCACTTT.

The V call is TRBV11-3, the J call TRBJ2-1; D may be TRBD2 (6 bases). Germline loops: CDR1 SGHNT, CDR2 YENEEA. V was pared by 1 base and J by 0 bases, with 16 bases between. The CDR3 contains 18 residues. The CDR3 nucleotides are TGTGCCAGCAGCTTAGTACCGAGCGGGCCCGGCTCCTACAATGAGCAGTTCTTC. It specifies CASSLVPSGPGSYNEQFF.

This chain uses TRBV5-1 with TRBJ2-1; 7 bases are shared with TRBD1. The trim removed 1 base at V and 3 bases at J, leaving 7 bases unmatched. CDR3 length: 16 residues. CDR1 and CDR2 (germline): SGHRS, YFSETQ. The CDR3 bases are TGCGCCAGCAGCTTGTCCGGGACAGAGGGCTACAATGAGCAGTTCTTC. This gives the protein CASSLSGTEGYNEQFF.

In its sample, this clone was seen a few times. The chain couples TRBV5-6 to TRBJ2-7; D perhaps matches TRBD1 (6 bases). V was pared by 4 bases and J by 1 base, with 6 bases between. The CDR3 is made up of 12 amino acids. Germline V CDR1 and CDR2: SGHDT, YYEEEE. The CDR3 region has the DNA TGTGCCAGCAGCACAGGGTCCTACGAGCAGTACTTC. This sequence encodes CASSTGSYEQYF.

The chain links TRBV12-3 or TRBV12-4 to TRBJ2-5; D possibly corresponds to TRBD2 (6 bases). V was pared by 7 bases and J by 3 bases, with 9 bases between. The CDR3 runs to 12 residues. DNA of the CDR3: TGTGCCAGCACGACTAGGGAAGAGACCCAGTACTTC. Encoded protein: CASTTREETQYF.

The V gene is TRBV9, the J gene TRBJ1-2; a possible D gene is TRBD1 (6 bases). The CDR3 is 12 amino acids. With 7 bases removed from V and 5 bases from J, the gap between germline ends came to 12 bases. In germline, CDR1 is SGDLS, CDR2 YYNGEE. The CDR3 sequence is CASAGQLYGYTF. DNA for the CDR3: TGTGCCAGCGCCGGACAGCTATATGGCTACACCTTC.

This chain connects TRBV10-3 to TRBJ2-7; 14 nucleotides align to TRBD2. There are 16 residues in the CDR3. V shed 2 bases, J shed 3 bases, and the junction held 3 bases outside the gene matches. Germline assignment: CDR1 ENHRY and CDR2 SYGVKD. The CDR3 here is CAISETGLAGGYEQYF. The CDR3 bases are TGTGCCATCAGTGAGACCGGACTAGCGGGAGGCTACGAGCAGTACTTC.

The rearrangement links TRBV7-2 to TRBJ2-1; 11 bases line up with TRBD2. V dropped 5 bases and J dropped 9; count of bases not matched to a gene: 12. This CDR3 region has 16 residues. Germline CDR1 reads SGHTA; CDR2 reads FQGNSA. The CDR3 loop reads CASSLTSGGAGGEQFF. The CDR3 DNA follows: TGTGCCAGCAGCCTAACTAGCGGGGGCGCGGGGGGTGAGCAGTTCTTC.

The V call is TRBV19, the J call TRBJ2-7; TRBD1 is a possible D gene (7 bases). From germline, CDR1 is LNHDA and CDR2 SQIVND (reference sequence). The germline V and J ends were trimmed by 6 bases and 1 base, with 19 bases remaining between them. CDR3 size: 16 residues. Written as DNA, the CDR3 is TGTGCCAGTAGCCCCGGAGGGACAGCGATATCCTACGAGCAGTACTTC. Residues: CASSPGGTAISYEQYF. Combining the CDR3 with reference TRBV19 and TRBJ2-7 gives the whole variable domain DGGITQSPKYLFRKEGQNVTLSCEQNLNHDAMYWYRQDPGQGLRLIYYSQIVNDFQKGDIAEGYSVSREKKESFPLTVTSAQKNPTAFYLCASSPGGTAISYEQYFGPGTRLTVT.

The gene calls are TRBV15 and TRBJ1-6, with TRBD1 as a possible D gene (5 bases). This CDR3 spans 17 amino acids. Germline CDR1 is LNHNV and CDR2 is YYDKDF (reference sequence). The V end lost 1 base, the J end lost 9 bases, and 19 bases lay between the germline ends. DNA for the CDR3: TGTGCCACCAGCAGAGTGGTGGGCCCCGGGGGGGGTTCACCCCTCCACTTT. Its translation is CATSRVVGPGGGSPLHF.

This clone was seen a single time. The gene calls are TRBV6-4 and TRBJ1-1; tentative D call: TRBD1 (5 bases). Germline lookup yields CDR1 MRHNA and CDR2 SNTAGT. The CDR3 covers 13 residues. Trimming shortened V by 2 bases and J by 4 bases, and 8 bases separated the two germline ends. CDR3 residues: CASSDTGGTEAFF. For the CDR3, the DNA is TGTGCCAGCAGTGACACCGGGGGCACTGAAGCTTTCTTT.

CDR3 nucleotide sequence: TGTGCCAGCAGCTTTGGAGCGGGGGGTTCCTACGAGCAGTACTTC. Its translation: CASSFGAGGSYEQYF. V is TRBV11-2 and J is TRBJ2-7; 9 nucleotides align to TRBD2. The germline CDR1 and CDR2 sequences are SGHAT and FQNNGV. J was trimmed by 1 base and V by 3 bases; bases with no gene match: 4. The CDR3 has 15 amino acids.

This rearrangement joins TRBV6-5 to TRBJ1-3; no firm D call. Germline CDR1 reads MNHEY; CDR2 reads SVGAGI. CDR3 length: 15 residues. The V end was cut by 5 bases, the J end by 2 bases, with 13 bases between. The CDR3 loop reads CASSPPSLAGNTIYF. In DNA form, the CDR3 reads TGTGCCAGCAGTCCACCGAGCTTAGCTGGAAACACCATATATTTT.

This clone was counted once. The V gene is TRBV18, the J gene TRBJ2-1; the match to TRBD2 covers 10 bases. After removal of 4 bases from V and 4 bases from J, the junction contained 7 bases not matched to a gene. The CDR3 totals 16 residues. Germline V gives CDR1 KGHSH, CDR2 LQKENI. Here the CDR3 reads CASSLPSGLAYNEQFF. CDR3 DNA: TGTGCCAGCTCACTCCCCTCGGGACTAGCGTACAATGAGCAGTTCTTC.

The CDR3 DNA reads TGTGCCAGCAGCTCTAGCGGGAGGGCCGGGGAGACCCAGTACTTC. Protein: CASSSSGRAGETQYF. The rearrangement uses TRBV11-3 and TRBJ2-5, with 12 bases lining up with TRBD2. The CDR3 spans 15 residues. The V and J ends lost 4 bases and 5 bases, in that order; junction bases with no gene match: 5. Germline CDR1 and CDR2: SGHNT and YENEEA.

The rearrangement uses TRBV10-3 and TRBJ2-7; possibly TRBD1 for D (5 bases). CDR3 length: 13 residues. The germline V gene has CDR1 ENHRY and CDR2 SYGVKD. Trimming removed 3 bases from V and 3 bases from J, with 9 bases in between. CDR3 sequence (DNA): TGTGCCATCAGTGAATCCAGGGACTACGAGCAGTACTTC. Amino acid sequence: CAISESRDYEQYF.

This clone has just a few counts. The chain recombines TRBV7-6 with TRBJ2-1; 7 positions agree with TRBD2. Germline CDR1 SGHVS, CDR2 FNYEAQ. The CDR3 totals 16 residues. Trimming removed 3 bases from V and 1 base from J; junction bases left unmatched: 6. CDR3 DNA: TGTGCCAGCAGCTTCGAGCGGGGTTGGTCCTACAATGAGCAGTTCTTC. Its translation is CASSFERGWSYNEQFF.

The genes are TRBV5-6 and TRBJ2-1; a weak D match, TRBD1 (6 bases). From germline, CDR1 is SGHDT and CDR2 YYEEEE. The CDR3 is 14 amino acids. Trimming pared 2 bases from V and 6 bases from J, leaving 12 bases between. The CDR3 nucleotides are TGTGCCAGCAGCTTATGGACAGCCGTCAATGAGCAGTTCTTC. Translation gives CASSLWTAVNEQFF.

CDR3 region: CASSEQGAGEQYF. DNA of the CDR3: TGTGCCAGCAGCGAACAGGGGGCGGGCGAGCAGTACTTC. V usage is TRBV7-9 and J usage is TRBJ2-7, with TRBD1 matching 9 bases. In germline, CDR1 is SEHNR, CDR2 FQNEAQ (reference sequence). The CDR3 length is 13 residues. V trimming: 5 bases; J trimming: 6 bases; junction bases outside the gene matches: 5.

The V gene is TRBV5-8, the J gene TRBJ1-5, with a weak D call TRBD1 (5 bases). Trimming stripped 3 bases from V and 12 bases from J, with 7 bases between. The CDR3 is made up of 10 amino acids. CDR1 and CDR2 (germline): SGHTS, YDEGEE. The CDR3 nucleotides read TGTGCCAGCAGCTCCAGGGACCAGCATTTT. Encoded protein: CASSSRDQHF.

The rearrangement joins TRBV6-5 to TRBJ1-4; TRBD1 might be the D (5 bases). Germline CDR1 is MNHEY and CDR2 is SVGAGI. V gave up 0 bases and J gave up 5 bases, with 13 bases separating them. This CDR3 has 16 amino acids. Here the CDR3 reads CASSYSERGKNEKLFF. The CDR3 coding sequence is TGTGCCAGCAGTTACTCCGAACGGGGGAAAAATGAAAAACTGTTTTTT.

V usage is TRBV25-1 and J usage is TRBJ2-3; 13 nucleotides agree with TRBD2. Germline trimming cut 3 bases from V and 8 bases from J; bases unmatched to any gene: 8. Germline CDR1 is MGHDK and CDR2 is SYGVNS. The CDR3 length is 16 residues. CDR3 nucleotide sequence: TGTGCCAGCAGTGAGGATCGACTAGCGGGAGGAGGTACGCAGTATTTT. The encoded protein is CASSEDRLAGGGTQYF.

The rearrangement uses TRBV4-3 and TRBJ2-7; D might be TRBD1 (6 bases). The CDR3 spans 14 residues. Germline loops: CDR1 LGHNA, CDR2 YSLEER. V gave up 4 bases and J gave up 0 bases, with 10 bases separating them. CDR3 bases: TGCGCCAGCAGCCGACAGGATGTCTCCTACGAGCAGTACTTC. Translated: CASSRQDVSYEQYF.

The sample holds a few counts of this clone. The chain links TRBV7-9 to TRBJ1-2, with D hard to call. The CDR3 loop spans 12 amino acids. V lost 1 base and J lost 8, with 8 bases in between. Germline CDR1 and CDR2: SEHNR and FQNEAQ (reference sequence). The CDR3 protein is CASSLETRGYTF. The CDR3 region has the DNA TGTGCCAGCAGCTTAGAAACTCGGGGCTACACCTTC. Full variable domain (missing parts from reference TRBV7-9 and TRBJ1-2): DTGVSQNPRHKITKRGQNVTFRCDPISEHNRLYWYRQTLGQGPEFLTYFQNEAQLEKSRLLSDRFSAERPKGSFSTLEIQRTEQGDSAMYLCASSLETRGYTFGSGTRLTVV.

The V call is TRBV9, the J call TRBJ2-1, with TRBD2 identical over 7 bases. V was clipped by 0 bases and J by 0 bases; unmatched bases: 3. The CDR3 spans 16 residues. Per the germline V gene, CDR1 is SGDLS and CDR2 is YYNGEE. CDR3 protein: CASSVGWGGSYNEQFF. In nucleotides, the CDR3 is TGTGCCAGCAGCGTAGGATGGGGGGGCTCCTACAATGAGCAGTTCTTC.